A selection of T cell receptor beta chains follows, all from one sample in a study of blood T cell repertoires in COVID-19. The method was immunoSEQ multiplex PCR; TCRdb's version includes in-frame clones alone and lacks a portion of them. Of about 440,000 clones listed, 70% to 90% are singletons. Sequenced input: PBMCs or T cells enriched from blood (not recorded which). The receptors shown here come from a young woman with acute COVID-19. Each CDR3 is given with its conserved first and last residue. The D gene is left open where the match is weak. Clone size is not always given. Where it is, it says once, few, many or a class for expanded clones.

TRBV12-3/TRBV12-4	TRBJ2-7	NA	NA	TGTGCCAGCAGTGAAACTAACACGTACGAGCAGTACTTC	CASSETNTYEQYF
TRBV6-1	TRBJ1-1	NA	NA	TGTGCCAGCAGTGAAAAGGGGAAGAACACTGAAGCTTTCTTT	CASSEKGKNTEAFF
TRBV19	TRBJ1-6	TRBD1	NA	TGTGCCAGTAGGGATGGACAGGGAGGTTCACCCCTCCACTTT	CASRDGQGGSPLHF
TRBV19	TRBJ2-1	NA	NA	TGTGCCAGTAGTATACGAAAGGGTTCGCGGGTCAATGAGCAGTTCTTC	CASSIRKGSRVNEQFF
TRBV6-5	TRBJ1-2	TRBD1	NA	TGTGCCAGCATACCGGGACAGGGGTTCGGCTACACCTTC	CASIPGQGFGYTF
TRBV7-2	TRBJ1-2	NA	NA	TGTGCCAGCAGCTCGACCAGGGTTTCCTATGGCTACACCTTC	CASSSTRVSYGYTF
TRBV6-5	TRBJ1-2	TRBD1	few	TGTGCCAGCAGTACCCGGGACAGCTATGGCTACACCTTC	CASSTRDSYGYTF
TRBV6-2/TRBV6-3	TRBJ1-1	TRBD1	NA	TGTGCCAGCAGTTACAGGACAGGGCGCAGGGACACTGAAGCTTTCTTT	CASSYRTGRRDTEAFF
TRBV14	TRBJ1-5	NA	NA	TGTGCCAGCAGCCAAGGTGGGAGGCAGCCCCAGCATTTT	CASSQGGRQPQHF
TRBV2	TRBJ1-5	NA	once	TGTGCCAGCAGCCAGGATGGGCAGCCCCAGCATTTT	CASSQDGQPQHF
TRBV30	TRBJ1-5	NA	NA	TGTGCCTGGAGTCAGACAGGACAGCCCCAGCATTTT	CAWSQTGQPQHF
TRBV19	TRBJ1-3	NA	once	TGTGCCAGTACTTCACGGAGAGGGGAGGTTCCTGGAAACACCATATATTTT	CASTSRRGEVPGNTIYF
TRBV12-3/TRBV12-4	TRBJ1-6	NA	few	TGTGCCAGCCGACAGAGAAATTCACCCCTCCACTTT	CASRQRNSPLHF
TRBV5-1	TRBJ1-2	NA	once	TGCGCCAGCAGCATAGACGGGAGAGCTAACTATGGCTACACCTTC	CASSIDGRANYGYTF
TRBV19	TRBJ1-5	NA	NA	TGTGCCAGTAGTATTGTCGGTTGGCAGCCCCAGCATTTT	CASSIVGWQPQHF
TRBV25-1	TRBJ2-2	TRBD2	NA	TGTGCCAGCAGTGACGTGCGCGGGAGACCCGGGGAGCTGTTTTTT	CASSDVRGRPGELFF
TRBV19	TRBJ2-1	TRBD1	NA	TGTGCCAGTAGCTACCCAGGGGGTCGGGACAATGAGCAGTTCTTC	CASSYPGGRDNEQFF
TRBV6-5	TRBJ1-1	TRBD1	NA	TGTGCCAGCAGTTCCGACAGGGGCAACACTGAAGCTTTCTTT	CASSSDRGNTEAFF
TRBV19	TRBJ2-5	TRBD2	NA	TGTGCCAGTAGGCAAGCGGGGGAAGAGACCCAGTACTTC	CASRQAGEETQYF
TRBV2	TRBJ2-3	TRBD2	NA	TGTGCCAGCACCACCACGCGGGGGACGTTAGATACGCAGTATTTT	CASTTTRGTLDTQYF
TRBV6-5	TRBJ2-7	NA	once	TGTGCCAGCAGTTCTGTAGCCCTTCACTACGAGCAGTACTTC	CASSSVALHYEQYF
TRBV5-1	TRBJ2-7	NA	once	TGCGCCAGCAGCATGGGGACACGGGGCGGGGACGAGCAGTACTTC	CASSMGTRGGDEQYF
TRBV9	TRBJ2-7	TRBD1	NA	TGTGCCAGCAGCGAGGGACAGGATGGCTCCTACGAGCAGTACTTC	CASSEGQDGSYEQYF
TRBV4-1	TRBJ2-7	TRBD2	NA	TGCGCCAGCAGCCAAGGTCTAGCGGCCTCCTACGAGCAGTACTTC	CASSQGLAASYEQYF
TRBV9	TRBJ2-1	TRBD2	NA	TGTGCCAGCAGCGTAGCGGGGGGGAGCTCCTACAATGAGCAGTTCTTC	CASSVAGGSSYNEQFF
TRBV6-2/TRBV6-3	TRBJ2-1	TRBD1	NA	TGTGCCAGCAGTCGGGACAGGGAAGGGGGGAATGAGCAGTTCTTC	CASSRDREGGNEQFF
TRBV3-1/TRBV3-2	TRBJ1-1	NA	NA	TGTGCCAGCAGTCAACAGGGACTCGGCACTGAAGCTTTCTTT	CASSQQGLGTEAFF
TRBV29-1	TRBJ1-2	TRBD1	NA	TGCAGCGCTGGTACCGGGACAGGGGGTATGCCTCAGGTGGGCTACACCTTC	CSAGTGTGGMPQVGYTF
TRBV9	TRBJ2-7	NA	NA	TGTGCCAGCAGCGTAGATGGGACTGGAATCTACGAGCAGTACTTC	CASSVDGTGIYEQYF
TRBV9	TRBJ1-4	NA	NA	TGTGCCAGCAGCGTAGATGACGCGGAGAAACTGTTTTTT	CASSVDDAEKLFF
TRBV7-8	TRBJ2-5	NA	NA	TGTGCCAGCAGCCTCGGACAGCTTAGGAGCCAAGAGACCCAGTACTTC	CASSLGQLRSQETQYF
TRBV24-1	TRBJ2-2	NA	NA	TGTGCCACCAGGAGCCGCCCCGGGGAGCTGTTTTTT	CATRSRPGELFF
TRBV9	TRBJ2-1	TRBD2	NA	TGTGCCAGCAGCGTTAGCGGGACCTACAATGAGCAGTTCTTC	CASSVSGTYNEQFF
TRBV28	TRBJ2-7	TRBD2	once	TGTGCCAGCAGCCCGTATGGGAGCGGGAGAACCCTCGAGCAGTACTTC	CASSPYGSGRTLEQYF
TRBV3-1/TRBV3-2	TRBJ1-4	TRBD1	NA	TGTGCCAGCAGCCAAGGTGCCCCTACAGGGGGCGGCGAAAAACTGTTTTTT	CASSQGAPTGGGEKLFF
TRBV27	TRBJ2-7	TRBD2	NA	TGTGCCAGCAGCGGACTAGCGGGACCTCGGGGCGAGCAGTACTTC	CASSGLAGPRGEQYF
TRBV27	TRBJ2-3	NA	NA	TGTGCCAGCAGTCCCCTACTAAGGCTCACAGATACGCAGTATTTT	CASSPLLRLTDTQYF
TRBV7-9	TRBJ1-6	TRBD1	few	TGTGCCAGCAGCTTAGCGTCCGGACAGGGTCAATCACCCCTCCACTTT	CASSLASGQGQSPLHF
TRBV7-6	TRBJ2-7	NA	NA	TGTGCCAGCAGCTTAGGGCCAGACAACTACGAGCAGTACTTC	CASSLGPDNYEQYF
TRBV10-2	TRBJ1-4	NA	NA	TGCGCCAGCAGTGATGTCCCCAGGGCGGGATATGATGAAAAACTGTTTTTT	CASSDVPRAGYDEKLFF
TRBV28	TRBJ2-1	TRBD2	NA	TGTGCCAGCAGTCCAAGGACTAGCGGGAGTTCCTACAATGAGCAGTTCTTC	CASSPRTSGSSYNEQFF
TRBV7-8	TRBJ1-1	NA	NA	TGTGCCAGCAGCTTTAACTCCGGGGGAAGTGAAGCTTTCTTT	CASSFNSGGSEAFF
TRBV15	TRBJ2-5	NA	NA	TGTGCCACCAGCAGAGGGGCAGGGGTAAAGAACAGGACCCAGTACTTC	CATSRGAGVKNRTQYF
TRBV10-3	TRBJ2-7	NA	NA	TGTGCCATCAGTGAGTCTAGCGGTAGCTCCTACGAGCAGTACTTC	CAISESSGSSYEQYF
TRBV3-1/TRBV3-2	TRBJ2-1	NA	NA	TGTGCCAGCAGCCCGACAGTTAGCTCCTACAATGAGCAGTTCTTC	CASSPTVSSYNEQFF
TRBV4-3	TRBJ2-7	NA	few	TGCGCCAGCAGCCAAGATGGCAGGGCAGAGGAGCAGTACTTC	CASSQDGRAEEQYF
TRBV6-2/TRBV6-3	TRBJ2-7	TRBD1	NA	TGTGCCAGCAGTAAACACAGGGGGCTTATCTCCTACGAGCAGTACTTC	CASSKHRGLISYEQYF
TRBV7-2	TRBJ1-1	NA	NA	TGTGCCAGCAGCTCGGAGGAAGCTTACACTGAAGCTTTCTTT	CASSSEEAYTEAFF
TRBV6-5	TRBJ1-2	TRBD1	NA	TGTGCCAGCAGAACGGGACAGGCCTATGGCTACACCTTC	CASRTGQAYGYTF
TRBV24-1	TRBJ2-7	NA	NA	TGTGCCACCAGTGAGACTGACAGGGAGGTCTACGAGCAGTACTTC	CATSETDREVYEQYF
TRBV4-3	TRBJ2-1	NA	NA	TGCGCCAGCAGCCAAGATCCTCGGGAGGAGCAGTTCTTC	CASSQDPREEQFF
TRBV12-3/TRBV12-4	TRBJ1-4	NA	NA	TGTGCCGTGCGATTGCAGGTAGATGAAAAACTGTTTTTT	CAVRLQVDEKLFF
TRBV9	TRBJ1-6	TRBD1	NA	TGTGCCAGCAGCCCCACGACAGGGGGCATTTCACCCCTCCACTTT	CASSPTTGGISPLHF
TRBV11-2	TRBJ1-1	NA	NA	TGTGCCAGCAGCTTGGAGGGGAGGGACACTGAAGCTTTCTTT	CASSLEGRDTEAFF